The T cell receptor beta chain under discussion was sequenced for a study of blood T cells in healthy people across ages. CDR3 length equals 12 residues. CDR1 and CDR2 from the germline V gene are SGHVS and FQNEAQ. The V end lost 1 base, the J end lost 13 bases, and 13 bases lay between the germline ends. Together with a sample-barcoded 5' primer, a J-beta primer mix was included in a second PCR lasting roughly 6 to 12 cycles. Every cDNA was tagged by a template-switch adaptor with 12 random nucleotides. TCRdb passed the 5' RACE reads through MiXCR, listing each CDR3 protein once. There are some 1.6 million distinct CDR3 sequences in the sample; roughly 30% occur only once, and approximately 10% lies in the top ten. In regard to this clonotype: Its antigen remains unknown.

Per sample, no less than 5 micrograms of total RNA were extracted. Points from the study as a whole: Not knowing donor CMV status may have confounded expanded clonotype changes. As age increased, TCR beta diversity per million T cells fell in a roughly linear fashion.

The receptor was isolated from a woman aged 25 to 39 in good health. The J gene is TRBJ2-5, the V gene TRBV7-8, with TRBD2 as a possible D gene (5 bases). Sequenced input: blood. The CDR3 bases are TGTGCCAGCAGCTTAGGGGCTGAGGACTGGTACTTC. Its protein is CASSLGAEDWYF.